This is a list of T cell receptor beta chains from one sample in a study of blood T cell repertoires in COVID-19. Using immunoSEQ multiplex PCR, the repertoire was profiled, and TCRdb retains in-frame clones only, with some absent. The sample shows roughly 290,000 clones, about 89% of them seen only once. Sequencing input: peripheral blood. The source is a woman in her sixties with acute or convalescent COVID-19. CDR3s include the opening cysteine and the closing phenylalanine or tryptophan. The D gene is left open where the match is weak. Only part of the rows carry a size: once, few, many, or a class if the clone is expanded.

>-|TRBJ2-6|TRBV6-5|-
CASSYSSSGANVLTF
TGTGCCAGCAGTTACTCCAGCTCTGGGGCCAACGTCCTGACTTTC
>-|TRBJ2-7|TRBV5-1|-
CASSPGGGYEQYF
TGCGCCAGCAGCCCCGGGGGAGGCTACGAGCAGTACTTC
>TRBD1|TRBJ1-6|TRBV10-3|once
CAISKTGGESPLHF
TGTGCCATCAGTAAGACAGGGGGAGAATCACCCCTCCACTTT
>-|TRBJ1-5|TRBV18|-
CASSPGAQRSNQPQHF
TGTGCCAGCTCACCAGGGGCGCAGAGAAGCAATCAGCCCCAGCATTTT
>TRBD1|TRBJ1-5|TRBV5-5|-
CASSSDRGVNQPQHF
TGTGCCAGCAGCTCGGACAGGGGCGTCAATCAGCCCCAGCATTTT
>-|TRBJ2-6|TRBV13|-
CASSLGGGTGANVLTF
TGTGCCAGCAGCTTAGGGGGCGGGACTGGGGCCAACGTCCTGACTTTC
>TRBD1|TRBJ2-2|TRBV27|-
CASSRRDRATTGELFF
TGTGCCAGCAGTCGAAGGGACAGGGCGACCACCGGGGAGCTGTTTTTT
>-|TRBJ2-5|TRBV6-6|-
CASSQLGGQETQYF
TGTGCCAGCAGTCAGCTCGGGGGCCAAGAGACCCAGTACTTC
>-|TRBJ1-1|TRBV25-1|-
CASSPIQGLNTEAFF
TGTGCCAGCAGCCCAATACAGGGCCTGAACACTGAAGCTTTCTTT
>TRBD2|TRBJ2-2|TRBV15|-
CAAGLATRGGELFF
TGTGCCGCGGGACTAGCGACTAGGGGCGGGGAGCTGTTTTTT
>TRBD1|TRBJ2-7|TRBV5-5|-
CASSWAGTGGYEQYF
TGTGCCAGCAGCTGGGCCGGGACAGGGGGTTACGAGCAGTACTTC
>-|TRBJ2-7|TRBV27|-
CASSLQGGGTYEQYF
TGTGCCAGCAGTTTACAAGGGGGAGGGACCTACGAGCAGTACTTC
>-|TRBJ2-5|TRBV4-1|-
CASSHPGLSRGETQYF
TGCGCCAGCAGCCATCCCGGACTTAGCCGGGGGGAGACCCAGTACTTC
>-|TRBJ1-2|TRBV28|once
CASSLWLVGSGHGYTF
TGTGCCAGCAGTTTATGGTTAGTGGGCAGCGGACATGGCTACACCTTC
>TRBD2|TRBJ2-2|TRBV7-2|-
CASSLALLAGGLGTGELFF
TGTGCCAGCAGCTTAGCGCTCCTAGCGGGAGGGTTAGGCACCGGGGAGCTGTTTTTT
>-|TRBJ1-5|TRBV25-1|once
CASSGNGVLRPQHF
TGTGCCAGCAGTGGAAACGGAGTTCTTAGGCCCCAGCATTTT
>TRBD2|TRBJ2-7|TRBV19|-
CASSIESGRGRYNEQYF
TGTGCCAGTAGTATAGAAAGCGGGAGAGGACGCTATAACGAGCAGTACTTC
>TRBD1|TRBJ2-1|TRBV5-4|-
CASSSGGYEQFF
TGTGCCAGCAGCTCAGGGGGCTATGAGCAGTTCTTC